The T cell receptor beta chain described here comes from a study of blood T cell repertoires in COVID-19. Turning to the study itself: Sources were T cells, B-cell-depleted T cells, or PBMCs; the material itself was cDNA or gDNA.

Profiling relied on immunoSEQ multiplex PCR, and the TCRdb table lists in-frame clones only, not all of them. The sample includes about 230,000 clones, about nine tenths of them seen just once. During active infection, Seattle patients enrolled and were then monitored through disease. The sample consisted of peripheral blood. This receptor was obtained from a man aged 30 to 45 with COVID-19, enrolled during active disease.

As DNA, the CDR3 is TGTGCCAGCAGCCCCAGGACTAGCGGGAGAGACGAGCAGTACTTC. Its protein is CASSPRTSGRDEQYF. This rearrangement joins TRBV28 to TRBJ2-7, with 13 bases matching TRBD2. CDR1 and CDR2 (germline): MDHEN, SYDVKM. This CDR3 region has 15 residues. The V and J ends lost 6 bases and 5 bases, in that order; junction bases with no gene match: 7.